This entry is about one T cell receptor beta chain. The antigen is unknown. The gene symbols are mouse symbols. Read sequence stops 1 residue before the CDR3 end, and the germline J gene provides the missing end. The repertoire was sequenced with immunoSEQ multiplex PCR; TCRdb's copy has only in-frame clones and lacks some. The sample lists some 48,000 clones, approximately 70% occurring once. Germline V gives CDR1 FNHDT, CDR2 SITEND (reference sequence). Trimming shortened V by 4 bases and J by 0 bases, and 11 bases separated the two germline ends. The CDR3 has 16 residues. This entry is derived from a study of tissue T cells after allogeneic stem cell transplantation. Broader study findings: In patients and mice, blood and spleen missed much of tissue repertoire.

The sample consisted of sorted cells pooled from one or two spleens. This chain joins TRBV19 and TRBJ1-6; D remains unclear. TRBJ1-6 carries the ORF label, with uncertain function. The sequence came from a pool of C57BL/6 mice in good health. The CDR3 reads CASSFSTLSYNSPLYF. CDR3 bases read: TGTGCCAGCAGTTTCTCGACACTTTCCTATAATTCGCCCCTCTAC.